Presented here are 15 T cell receptor beta chains from one specimen sequenced in a study of T cells expressing NK-cell markers. TCRdb re-called the 5' RACE reads; one entry per CDR3 protein, DNA not given. The sample table sets out 400,000 to 450,000 distinct CDR3 sequences. The sequencing sample was made of blood T cells: a sorted CD56 or NKG2C T cell subset, CD4+ or CD8+ T cells, or bulk PBMC T cells (not recorded which). The receptors here all came from a woman between 18 and 75 years old in good health.

V usage is TRBV10-3 and J usage is TRBJ2-7. The length of the CDR3 is 11 residues. The germline CDR1 and CDR2 sequences are ENHRY and SYGVKD. The CDR3 protein is CAISERWEQYF.

V and J are TRBV18 and TRBJ2-5; the TCRdb call, TRBD1, lacks DNA for checking. The CDR3 totals 16 residues. Per the germline V gene, CDR1 is KGHSH and CDR2 is LQKENI. This CDR3 is CASSPPGQASQETQYF.

The chain recombines TRBV6-5 with TRBJ2-7; checking the TCRdb D call of TRBD1 is not possible without DNA. Germline-derived CDR1 and CDR2 are MNHEY and SVGAGI. This CDR3 is 11 amino acids long. CDR3 in amino acids: CASTFRDEQYF.

The rearrangement links TRBV29-1 to TRBJ2-7; with no DNA, the TCRdb D assignment of TRBD2 cannot be verified. There are 13 residues in the CDR3. CDR1 SQVTM and CDR2 ANQGSEA come from the germline V gene. CDR3: CSVDLGAGAEQYF.

The chain employs TRBV3-1 and TRBJ2-2; TCRdb's D call of TRBD1 is untestable without DNA. The germline CDR1 and CDR2 sequences are LGHDT and YNNKEL (reference sequence). CDR3 size: 15 residues. The CDR3 sequence: CASSRQRWNTGELFF.

This chain joins TRBV7-2 and TRBJ1-2; there is no DNA to check the TCRdb D call of TRBD1. Germline loops: CDR1 SGHTA, CDR2 FQGNSA. This CDR3 is built from 17 residues. CDR3 residues: CASSFPPTGPANYGYTF.

The chain combines TRBV7-2 with TRBJ2-4. CDR1 and CDR2 (germline): SGHTA, FQGNSA. This CDR3 contains 15 residues. The CDR3 region is CASSLDRLAKNIQYF.

This chain uses TRBV7-8 with TRBJ2-2; lacking DNA, the TRBD1 call made by TCRdb goes unchecked. The germline gives CDR1 SGHVS, CDR2 FQNEAQ. CDR3 length: 17 amino acids. CDR3 sequence reads: CASSLFRGASNTGELFF.

This chain connects TRBV29-1 to TRBJ2-1; the D gene TCRdb calls, TRBD2, cannot be checked with no DNA. Germline V gene lookup returns CDR1 SQVTM and CDR2 ANQGSEA. This CDR3 comprises 12 residues. The CDR3: CSVSGRANEQFF.

The chain is built from TRBV20-1 and TRBJ2-7; TCRdb gives TRBD2 as the D gene, but with no DNA this cannot be confirmed. Looked up from germline, CDR1 is DFQATT and CDR2 is SNEGSKA (reference sequence). The CDR3 has 14 amino acids. CDR3 loop: CSARGSSGAYEQYF.

The chain combines TRBV12-3 or TRBV12-4 with TRBJ2-1; TCRdb proposes TRBD1, but this gene call is untestable without DNA. The CDR3 sequence is 13 residues long. The CDR3: CASSLRGWVEQFF.

The chain has TRBV7-2 and TRBJ2-7. This CDR3 contains 12 residues. The V gene's germline CDR1 is SGHTA and CDR2 FQGNSA. The CDR3 reads CASSSGVYEQYF.

The chain has TRBV12-3 or TRBV12-4 and TRBJ1-2. This CDR3 has 17 amino acids. The CDR3 loop reads CASSLRRAGSANYGYTF.

The chain uses TRBV9 and TRBJ2-2. This CDR3 is 17 amino acids long. Per the germline V gene, CDR1 is SGDLS and CDR2 is YYNGEE. This chain's CDR3 is CASSPRGGSRDTGELFF.

This chain uses TRBV9 with TRBJ1-2; TCRdb's assignment of TRBD1 cannot be checked, as there is no DNA. Germline CDR1 and CDR2: SGDLS and YYNGEE. CDR3 length: 15 residues. CDR3 protein: CASSVDRGWNYGYTF.